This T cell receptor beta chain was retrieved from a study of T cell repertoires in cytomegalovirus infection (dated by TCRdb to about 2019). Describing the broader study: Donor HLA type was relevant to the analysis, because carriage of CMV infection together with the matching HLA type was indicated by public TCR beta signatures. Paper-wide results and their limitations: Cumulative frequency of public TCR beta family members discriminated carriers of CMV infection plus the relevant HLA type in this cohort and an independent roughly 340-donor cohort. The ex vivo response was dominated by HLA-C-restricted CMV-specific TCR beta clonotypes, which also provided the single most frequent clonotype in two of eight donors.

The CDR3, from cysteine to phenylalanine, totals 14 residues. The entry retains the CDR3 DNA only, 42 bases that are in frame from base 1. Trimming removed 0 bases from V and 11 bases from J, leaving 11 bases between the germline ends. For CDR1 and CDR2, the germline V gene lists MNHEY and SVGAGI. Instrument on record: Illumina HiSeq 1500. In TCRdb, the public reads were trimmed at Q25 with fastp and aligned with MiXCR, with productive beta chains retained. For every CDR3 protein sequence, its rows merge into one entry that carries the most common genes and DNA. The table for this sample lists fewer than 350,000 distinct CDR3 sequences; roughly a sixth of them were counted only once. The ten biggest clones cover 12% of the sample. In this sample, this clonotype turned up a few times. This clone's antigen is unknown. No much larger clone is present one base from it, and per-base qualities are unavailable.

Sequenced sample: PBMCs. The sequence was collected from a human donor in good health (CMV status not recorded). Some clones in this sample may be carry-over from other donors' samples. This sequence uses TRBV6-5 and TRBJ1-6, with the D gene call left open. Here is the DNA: TGTGCCAGCAGTTACTCCGGGCTCGGGACACCCCTCCACTTT. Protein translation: CASSYSGLGTPLHF.